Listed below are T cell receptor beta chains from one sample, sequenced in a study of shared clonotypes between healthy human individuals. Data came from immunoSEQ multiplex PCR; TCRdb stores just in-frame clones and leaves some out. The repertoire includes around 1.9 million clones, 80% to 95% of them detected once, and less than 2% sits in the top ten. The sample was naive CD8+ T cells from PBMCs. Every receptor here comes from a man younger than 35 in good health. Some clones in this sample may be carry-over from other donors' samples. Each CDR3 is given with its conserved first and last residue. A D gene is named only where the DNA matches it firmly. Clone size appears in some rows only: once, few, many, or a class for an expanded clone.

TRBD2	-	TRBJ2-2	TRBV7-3	CASSLNQGLEHTGELFF	TGTGCCAGCAGCTTAAATCAGGGACTAGAGCACACCGGGGAGCTGTTTTTT
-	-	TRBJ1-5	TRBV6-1	CASSDTAGNQPQHF	TGTGCCAGCAGTGATACGGCGGGCAATCAGCCCCAGCATTTT
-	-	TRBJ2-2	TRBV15	CATKNGRSNTGELFF	TGTGCCACCAAGAACGGGCGGAGTAACACCGGGGAGCTGTTTTTT
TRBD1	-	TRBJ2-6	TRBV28	CASSGTGYSGANVLTF	TGTGCCAGCAGCGGGACAGGGTACTCTGGGGCCAACGTCCTGACTTTC
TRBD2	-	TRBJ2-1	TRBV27	CASSPWSPTSGRAYEQFF	TGTGCCAGCAGCCCCTGGTCCCCGACTAGCGGGAGGGCCTATGAGCAGTTCTTC
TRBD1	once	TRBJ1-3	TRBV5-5	CASSWGQGRGNTIYF	TGTGCCAGCAGCTGGGGACAGGGGAGGGGAAACACCATATATTTT
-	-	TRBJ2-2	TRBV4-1	CASSQAQGVGELFF	TGCGCCAGCAGCCAAGCACAGGGCGTCGGGGAGCTGTTTTTT
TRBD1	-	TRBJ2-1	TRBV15	CATSHRGYGGNEQFF	TGTGCCACCAGTCACAGGGGGTATGGAGGCAATGAGCAGTTCTTC
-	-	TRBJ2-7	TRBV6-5	CASSSGPTEQYF	TGTGCCAGCAGCTCGGGACCCACCGAGCAGTACTTC
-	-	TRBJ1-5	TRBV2	CASRATDSNQPQHF	TGTGCCAGCAGGGCGACAGATAGCAATCAGCCCCAGCATTTT
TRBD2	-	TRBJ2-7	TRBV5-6	CASSFWTSGMGHEQYF	TGTGCCAGCAGCTTCTGGACTAGCGGGATGGGCCACGAGCAGTACTTC
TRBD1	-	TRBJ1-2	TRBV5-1	CASSLTGTGALYGYTF	TGCGCCAGCAGCTTAACCGGGACAGGGGCACTATATGGCTACACCTTC
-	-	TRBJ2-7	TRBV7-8	CASSLGRGPYEQYF	TGTGCCAGCAGCTTAGGCAGGGGTCCCTACGAGCAGTACTTC
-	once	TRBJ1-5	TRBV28	CASSAGGVRNQPQHF	TGTGCCAGCAGTGCCGGGGGGGTTCGCAATCAGCCCCAGCATTTT
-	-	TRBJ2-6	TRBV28	CASRPVRGSGANVLTF	TGTGCCAGCAGGCCAGTAAGGGGGTCTGGGGCCAACGTCCTGACTTTC
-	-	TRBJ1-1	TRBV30	CAWSRSVNTEAFF	TGTGCCTGGAGTCGGAGCGTGAACACTGAAGCTTTCTTT